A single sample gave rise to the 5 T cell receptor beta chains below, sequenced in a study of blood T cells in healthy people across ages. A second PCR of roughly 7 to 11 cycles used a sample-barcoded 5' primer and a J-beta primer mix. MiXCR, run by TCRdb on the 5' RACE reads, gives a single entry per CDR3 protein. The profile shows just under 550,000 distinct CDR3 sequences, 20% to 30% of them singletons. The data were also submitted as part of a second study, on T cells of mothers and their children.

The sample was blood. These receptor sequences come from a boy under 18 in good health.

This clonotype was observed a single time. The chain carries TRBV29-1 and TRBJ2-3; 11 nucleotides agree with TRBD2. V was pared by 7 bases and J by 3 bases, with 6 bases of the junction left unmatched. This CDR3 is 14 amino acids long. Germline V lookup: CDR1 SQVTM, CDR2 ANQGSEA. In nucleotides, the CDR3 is TGCAGCGCAACTAGCGGGAGAGGTACAGATACGCAGTATTTT. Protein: CSATSGRGTDTQYF.

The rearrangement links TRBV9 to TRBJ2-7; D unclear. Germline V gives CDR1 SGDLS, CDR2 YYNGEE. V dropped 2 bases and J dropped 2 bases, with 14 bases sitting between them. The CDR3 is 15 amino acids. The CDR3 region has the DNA TGTGCCAGCAGCGTTTCCCCCGGGCAAGCCTACGAGCAGTACTTC. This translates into CASSVSPGQAYEQYF.

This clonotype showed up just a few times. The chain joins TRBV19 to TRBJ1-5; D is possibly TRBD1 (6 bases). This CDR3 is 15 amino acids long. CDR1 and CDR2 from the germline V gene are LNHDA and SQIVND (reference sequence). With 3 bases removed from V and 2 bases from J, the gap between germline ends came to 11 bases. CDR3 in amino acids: CASSIISGGNQPQHF. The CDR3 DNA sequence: TGTGCCAGTAGTATCATTTCAGGGGGCAATCAGCCCCAGCATTTT.

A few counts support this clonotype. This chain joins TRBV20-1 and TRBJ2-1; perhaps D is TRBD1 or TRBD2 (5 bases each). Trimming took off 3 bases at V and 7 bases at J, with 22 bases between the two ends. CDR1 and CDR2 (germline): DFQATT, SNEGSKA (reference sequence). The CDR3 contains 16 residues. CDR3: CSARMGMTEGQNEQFF. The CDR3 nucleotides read TGCAGTGCTAGGATGGGGATGACAGAGGGTCAGAATGAGCAGTTCTTC.

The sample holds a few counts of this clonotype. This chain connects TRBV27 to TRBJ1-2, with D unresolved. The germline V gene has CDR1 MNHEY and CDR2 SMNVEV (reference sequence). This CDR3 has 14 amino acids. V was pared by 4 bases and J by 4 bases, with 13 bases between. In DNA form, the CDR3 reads TGTGCCAGCAGTTACCCGGGCCGGCGCTATGGCTACACCTTC. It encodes CASSYPGRRYGYTF.